Detailed here is one TCR beta chain. The data were taken from a study of blood T cell repertoires in COVID-19. Participants' own reports of clinical history determined their cohort assignment. The CDR3 runs 23 residues. Original processing notes: Amplification from reference gene primers served as the basis for estimated nucleated cell counts. Clones were sequenced by immunoSEQ multiplex PCR, and TCRdb holds only the in-frame ones, with some missing. That table furnishes V, J and clone size, whereas the DNA furnished D and trimming. This sample has 250,000 to 350,000 clones, with more than 70% found just once.

The J gene is TRBJ2-4, the V gene TRBV21-1; TRBD1 is taken as the D call from the table, unchecked against the DNA. TRBV21-1 is labeled a pseudogene. Sequenced input: PBMCs or T cells enriched from blood (not recorded which). The origin of this receptor is a woman younger than 45 who had recovered from COVID-19. This chain's CDR3 is CASSKSKNLTGQRSPQAKNIQYF. In nucleotides, the CDR3 is TGTGCCAGCAGCAAATCCAAGAACCTGACAGGGCAGAGAAGTCCACAAGCCAAAAACATTCAGTACTTC.